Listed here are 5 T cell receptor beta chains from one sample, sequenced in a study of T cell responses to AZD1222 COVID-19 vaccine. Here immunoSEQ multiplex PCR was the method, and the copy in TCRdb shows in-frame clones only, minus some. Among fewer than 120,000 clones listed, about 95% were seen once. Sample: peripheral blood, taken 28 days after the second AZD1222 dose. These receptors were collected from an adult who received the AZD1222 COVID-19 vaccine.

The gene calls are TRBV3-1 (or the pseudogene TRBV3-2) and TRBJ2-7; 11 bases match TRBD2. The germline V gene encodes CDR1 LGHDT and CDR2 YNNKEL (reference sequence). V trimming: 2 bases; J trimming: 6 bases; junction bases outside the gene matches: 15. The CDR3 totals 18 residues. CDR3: CASSQWGASGRKFVEQYF. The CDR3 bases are TGTGCCAGCAGCCAATGGGGGGCTAGCGGGAGGAAATTCGTCGAGCAGTACTTC.

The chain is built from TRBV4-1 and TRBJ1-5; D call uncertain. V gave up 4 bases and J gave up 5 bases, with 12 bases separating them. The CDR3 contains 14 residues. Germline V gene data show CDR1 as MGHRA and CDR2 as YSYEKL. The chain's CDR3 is CASSPGGLDQPQHF. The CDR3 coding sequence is TGCGCCAGCAGCCCTGGAGGTCTCGATCAGCCCCAGCATTTT.

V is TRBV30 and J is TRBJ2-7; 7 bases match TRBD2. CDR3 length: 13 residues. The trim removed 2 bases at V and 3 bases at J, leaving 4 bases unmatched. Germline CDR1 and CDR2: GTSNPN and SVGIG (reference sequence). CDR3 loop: CAWSLAENYEQYF. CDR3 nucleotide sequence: TGTGCCTGGAGTCTAGCGGAGAACTACGAGCAGTACTTC. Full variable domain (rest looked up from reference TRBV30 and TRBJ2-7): SQTIHQWPATLVQPVGSPLSLECTVEGTSNPNLYWYRQAAGRGLQLLFYSVGIGQISSEVPQNLSASRPQDRQFILSSKKLLLSDSGFYLCAWSLAENYEQYFGPGTRLTVT.

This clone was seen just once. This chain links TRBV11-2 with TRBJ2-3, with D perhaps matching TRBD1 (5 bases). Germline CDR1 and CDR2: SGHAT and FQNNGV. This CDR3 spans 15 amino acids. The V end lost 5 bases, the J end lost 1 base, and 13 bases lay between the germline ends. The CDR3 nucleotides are TGTGCCAGCAGCCTTACAGGTGTTCGCACAGATACGCAGTATTTT. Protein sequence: CASSLTGVRTDTQYF.

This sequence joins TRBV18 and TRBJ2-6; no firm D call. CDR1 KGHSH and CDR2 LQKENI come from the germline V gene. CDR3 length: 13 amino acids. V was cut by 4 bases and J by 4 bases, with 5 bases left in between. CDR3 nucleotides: TGTGCCAGCTCACTCGGGGGGGCCAACGTCCTGACTTTC. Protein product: CASSLGGANVLTF.